What follows describes a single T cell receptor (beta chain). Produced via immunoSEQ multiplex PCR; TCRdb's table is partial and in-frame only. The sample has around 30,000 clones; roughly 80% are singletons. Germline loops: CDR1 SEHNR, CDR2 FQNEAQ (reference sequence). This CDR3 has 13 residues. The J segment lost 4 bases and the V segment lost 5 bases, leaving 4 bases of the junction unmatched. As to time point: peripheral blood 6 weeks after treatment start. This sample is drawn from a study of PD-L1 blockade in urothelial cancer. The specimen was PBMCs, collected around atezolizumab (anti-PD-L1) treatment. This TCR was sampled from a man aged 65 to 85 with urothelial cancer. The rearrangement joins TRBV7-9 to TRBJ1-2; 7 nucleotides agree with TRBD1. CDR3 DNA: TGTGCCAGCAGCCCGACAGGGCTCTATGGCTACACCTTC. This sequence encodes CASSPTGLYGYTF.